This TCR beta chain came from a study of blood T cell repertoires in COVID-19. Across the whole study: From the United States, Italy and Spain came samples of acute and convalescent COVID-19. The cDNA or gDNA used as material had been derived from T cells, B-cell-depleted T cells, or PBMCs.

The authors' processing: It was from reference gene primer amplification that nucleated cell counts were estimated. Data came from immunoSEQ multiplex PCR; TCRdb stores just in-frame clones and leaves some out. V, J and clone size are those of that table, while D and trimming were read from the DNA. This repertoire shows 30,000 to 35,000 clones, 83% found once; its top ten account for approximately 3.6%. V was shortened by 1 base and J by 5 bases, with 11 bases between the two germline ends. Germline V gene sequence: CDR1 LNHDA, CDR2 SQIVND (reference sequence). The CDR3 covers 14 residues. This chain connects TRBV19 to TRBJ1-1, with a possible D match to TRBD1 (5 bases). Sequences were obtained from peripheral blood. The receptor's source is a man aged 50-59 years with acute or convalescent COVID-19. In DNA form, the CDR3 reads TGTGCCAGTAGTATAGGAGGCCGGACAACTGAAGCTTTCTTT. Protein product: CASSIGGRTTEAFF.